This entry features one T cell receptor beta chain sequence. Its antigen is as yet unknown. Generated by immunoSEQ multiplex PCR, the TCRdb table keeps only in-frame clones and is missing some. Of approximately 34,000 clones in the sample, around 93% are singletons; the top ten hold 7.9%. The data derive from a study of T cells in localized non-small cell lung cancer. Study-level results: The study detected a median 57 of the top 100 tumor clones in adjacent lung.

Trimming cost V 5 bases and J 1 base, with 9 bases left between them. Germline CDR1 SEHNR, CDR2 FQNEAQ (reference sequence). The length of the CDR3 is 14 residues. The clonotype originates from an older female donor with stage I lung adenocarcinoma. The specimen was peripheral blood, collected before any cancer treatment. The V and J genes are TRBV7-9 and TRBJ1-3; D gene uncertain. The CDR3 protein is CASSQGSSGNTIYF. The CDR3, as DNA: TGTGCCAGCAGCCAAGGTTCATCTGGAAACACCATATATTTT. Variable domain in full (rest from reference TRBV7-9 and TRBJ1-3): DTGVSQNPRHKITKRGQNVTFRCDPISEHNRLYWYRQTLGQGPEFLTYFQNEAQLEKSRLLSDRFSAERPKGSFSTLEIQRTEQGDSAMYLCASSQGSSGNTIYFGEGSWLTVV.